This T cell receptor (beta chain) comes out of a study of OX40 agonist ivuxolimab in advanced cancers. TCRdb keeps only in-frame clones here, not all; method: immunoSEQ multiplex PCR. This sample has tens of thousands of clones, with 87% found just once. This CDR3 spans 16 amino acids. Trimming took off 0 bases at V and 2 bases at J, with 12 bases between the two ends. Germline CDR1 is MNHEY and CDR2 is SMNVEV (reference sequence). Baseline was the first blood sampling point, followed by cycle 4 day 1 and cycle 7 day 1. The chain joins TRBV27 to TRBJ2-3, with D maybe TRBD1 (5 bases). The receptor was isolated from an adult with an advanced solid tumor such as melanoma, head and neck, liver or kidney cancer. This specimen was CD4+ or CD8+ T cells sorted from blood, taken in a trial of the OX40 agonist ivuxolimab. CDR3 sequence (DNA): TGTGCCAGCAGTTTATCCCAGGGAACCCTCACAGATACGCAGTATTTT. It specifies CASSLSQGTLTDTQYF.